What follows are 22 T cell receptor beta chains derived from one specimen sequenced in a study of T cells after yellow fever vaccination. TCRdb fed the 5' RACE reads into MiXCR, producing one record per CDR3 protein. The repertoire holds about 400,000 distinct CDR3 sequences, 6.2% seen once, with 14% to 15% in the top ten. Sequenced material: PBMCs, taken 5 days after the yellow fever booster vaccination. These receptors came from a young man who received the YFV17D yellow fever vaccine.

The rearrangement links TRBV14 to TRBJ2-1; unclear D gene. Per germline, CDR1 SGHDN and CDR2 FVKESK. The ends were cut back, 1 base at V and 6 bases at J, with 4 bases in the middle. CDR3 length: 12 residues. CDR3 residues: CASSQAGNEQFF. In DNA form, the CDR3 reads TGTGCCAGCAGCCAAGCTGGCAATGAGCAGTTCTTC.

The genes are TRBV5-1 and TRBJ2-7; D is uncertain. V was cut by 4 bases and J by 0 bases, with 17 bases left in between. CDR1 and CDR2 (germline): SGHRS, YFSETQ. CDR3 size: 16 residues. The CDR3 region is CASSPLSSESSYEQYF. In DNA, the CDR3 is TGCGCCAGCAGCCCCTTATCGAGTGAGAGCTCCTACGAGCAGTACTTC.

The rearrangement joins TRBV3-1 to TRBJ2-3, with D unclear. Germline V gene sequence: CDR1 LGHDT, CDR2 YNNKEL (reference sequence). The V and J ends lost 2 bases and 12 bases respectively, with 12 bases between them. The CDR3 spans 12 residues. CDR3 sequence (DNA): TGTGCCAGCAGCCAATACCGGACGGACCAGTATTTT. Encoded protein: CASSQYRTDQYF.

V and J are TRBV6-2 or TRBV6-3 and TRBJ1-1; no firm D call. The CDR3 contains 14 residues. Germline CDR1 reads MNHEY; CDR2 reads SVGEGT. V was trimmed by 5 bases and J by 7 bases, leaving 17 bases between them. DNA for the CDR3: TGTGCCAGCAGTACCCCCTCCCGCACCCTTGAAGCTTTCTTT. It yields the protein CASSTPSRTLEAFF.

This clonotype has at least ten counts. The CDR3 DNA is TGCGCCAGCAGCTTGGACGGCAGAGGGGAGACCCAGTACTTC. Its translation: CASSLDGRGETQYF. The chain is built from TRBV5-1 and TRBJ2-5; D is possibly TRBD2 (5 bases). The germline V and J ends were trimmed by 0 bases and 5 bases, with 11 bases remaining between them. Germline V CDR1 and CDR2: SGHRS, YFSETQ. The CDR3 is 14 amino acids.

This clonotype occurred a few times. The rearrangement links TRBV7-6 to TRBJ2-6; the D gene is possibly TRBD1 (6 bases). CDR1 SGHVS and CDR2 FNYEAQ come from the germline V gene. V lost 5 bases, J lost 0 bases, and 20 bases lay in between. This CDR3 comprises 19 residues. CDR3 bases: TGTGCCAGCAGCCCAACTCCAGGGGCACTGTTCTCTGGGGCCAACGTCCTGACTTTC. Its translation is CASSPTPGALFSGANVLTF.

This clonotype was seen a few times. The chain recombines TRBV4-2 with TRBJ2-1; 11 bases align to TRBD2. V was clipped by 3 bases and J by 9 bases; unmatched bases: 10. Germline V gene sequence: CDR1 LGHNA, CDR2 YNFKEQ. This CDR3 contains 16 residues. CDR3 loop: CASSHPTSGSPREQFF. In DNA, the CDR3 is TGTGCCAGCAGCCACCCAACTAGCGGGAGTCCCCGTGAGCAGTTCTTC.

The J gene is TRBJ2-1, the V gene TRBV12-3 or TRBV12-4; possible D gene TRBD2, 5 bases. Trimming removed 6 bases from V and 9 bases from J, with 15 bases in between. The CDR3 loop spans 13 amino acids. The CDR3 nucleotides are TGTGCCAGCAGCCAGGACTTCCGCGGTGAGCAGTTCTTC. It encodes CASSQDFRGEQFF.

This chain joins TRBV7-6 and TRBJ1-3, with D unclear. The CDR3 extends over 15 amino acids. The V and J ends lost 1 base and 4 bases respectively, with 11 bases between them. Germline values: CDR1 SGHVS, CDR2 FNYEAQ. This CDR3 reads CASSLVTGSGNTIYF. CDR3 DNA sequence: TGTGCCAGCAGCTTAGTTACGGGTTCGGGAAACACCATATATTTT.

The chain joins TRBV4-3 to TRBJ2-7; 11 bases are a match to TRBD1. The CDR3 runs to 14 residues. Germline lookup yields CDR1 LGHNA and CDR2 YSLEER. J lost 5 bases, V lost 3 bases, and 3 bases had no gene match. The DNA for the CDR3 is TGCGCCAGCAGCCACCGGGACAGGGGGGACGAGCAGTACTTC. Protein sequence: CASSHRDRGDEQYF.

This clonotype was seen repeatedly, ten times or more. J is TRBJ1-6 and V is TRBV2, with 7 nucleotides matching TRBD1. V was pared by 6 bases and J by 3 bases, with 11 bases of the junction left unmatched. This CDR3 has 17 residues. The germline V gene has CDR1 SNHLY and CDR2 FYNNEI. The CDR3, as DNA: TGTGCCAGCAGCCCCACGGACAGGACGTACTATAATTCACCCCTCCACTTT. Protein sequence: CASSPTDRTYYNSPLHF.

The CDR3 is CASSLVTPLYQPQHF. CDR3 bases: TGTGCCAGCAGTTTAGTTACCCCCCTCTATCAGCCCCAGCATTTT. The genes are TRBV27 and TRBJ1-5; no definite D call. Germline values: CDR1 MNHEY, CDR2 SMNVEV (reference sequence). This CDR3 comprises 15 residues. V lost 2 bases to trimming and J lost 5 bases, with 13 bases between them.

This clonotype was seen only a few times. This chain joins TRBV10-3 and TRBJ2-7; 12 nucleotides match TRBD2. Per the germline V gene, CDR1 is ENHRY and CDR2 is SYGVKD. CDR3 length: 15 residues. V gave up 3 bases and J gave up 5 bases; unmatched junction bases: 5. As DNA, the CDR3 is TGTGCCATCAGTGAACTAGCGGGAGGCGGCGACGAGCAGTACTTC. Translation: CAISELAGGGDEQYF.

Of note for this clonotype: With a much larger clone just one base away, this may be a read error. J is TRBJ2-5 and V is TRBV28; a possible D gene is TRBD1 (5 bases). V shed 3 bases and J shed 5 bases, with 13 bases lying between them. Germline V gene lookup returns CDR1 MDHEN and CDR2 SYDVKM. The CDR3 length is 14 residues. The CDR3 reads CASSFMQGSETQYF. Here the CDR3 DNA reads TGTGCCAGCAGTTTTATGCAGGGAAGTGAGACCCAGTACTTC.

This clonotype occurred many times. The rearrangement joins TRBV20-1 to TRBJ2-4, with 9 bases fitting TRBD1. V was pared by 2 bases and J by 0 bases, with 5 bases of the junction left unmatched. This CDR3 has 16 residues. CDR1 and CDR2 (germline): DFQATT, SNEGSKA (reference sequence). CDR3 sequence (DNA): TGCAGTGCTAGATACCGGGACAGGGCAGCCAAAAACATTCAGTACTTC. Its protein is CSARYRDRAAKNIQYF.

The CDR3 protein is CASSSIWTGQRTQYF. The CDR3 coding sequence is TGTGCCAGCAGCTCAATCTGGACAGGGCAAAGGACCCAGTACTTC. The chain recombines TRBV5-5 with TRBJ2-5; 8 bases match TRBD1. Per the germline V gene, CDR1 is SGHKS and CDR2 is YYEKEE (reference sequence). This CDR3 spans 15 amino acids. V shed 3 bases and J 7 bases; nucleotides not matched to a gene: 11.

The chain couples TRBV29-1 to TRBJ2-7; 9 bases are a match to TRBD1. The CDR3 is 14 amino acids. V trimming: 4 bases; J trimming: 5 bases; junction bases outside the gene matches: 9. CDR1 and CDR2 (germline): SQVTM, ANQGSEA. The CDR3 sequence is CSVGSGTGRNEQYF. For the CDR3, the DNA is TGCAGCGTTGGGAGCGGGACAGGGCGCAACGAGCAGTACTTC.

This clonotype was observed many times. V and J are TRBV30 and TRBJ1-5; 7 bases are a match to TRBD1. The germline V gene encodes CDR1 GTSNPN and CDR2 SVGIG (reference sequence). The CDR3 totals 14 residues. Losses at the gene ends were 4 bases for V and 1 base for J; bases not matched to a gene: 4. The CDR3 region is CAWNRQGSNQPQHF. The CDR3 DNA sequence: TGTGCCTGGAACAGACAGGGAAGCAATCAGCCCCAGCATTTT.

This chain uses TRBV20-1 with TRBJ2-7; TRBD1 is a possible D gene (5 bases). Germline CDR1 DFQATT, CDR2 SNEGSKA (reference sequence). V lost 4 bases to trimming and J lost 5 bases, with 18 bases between them. This CDR3 has 14 amino acids. CDR3 sequence (DNA): TGCAGTGCTAAGGGCCAGTCAGGGAACGACGAGCAGTACTTC. It translates to CSAKGQSGNDEQYF.

Many counts were recorded for this clonotype. CDR3 in amino acids: CASSMVDHPSYEQYF. The CDR3 bases are TGTGCCAGTAGTATGGTGGACCATCCCTCCTACGAGCAGTACTTC. The J gene is TRBJ2-7, the V gene TRBV19; D not certain. Germline V gene data show CDR1 as LNHDA and CDR2 as SQIVND (reference sequence). The CDR3 is 15 residues long. Trimming stripped 3 bases from V and 0 bases from J, with 12 bases between.

The sample holds a few counts of this clonotype. The CDR3 sequence: CASSSNRGHGIQYF. The CDR3 DNA sequence: TGTGCCAGCAGTTCCAACAGGGGGCATGGCATTCAGTACTTC. The V call is TRBV6-2 or TRBV6-3, the J call TRBJ2-4, with 9 positions matching TRBD1. Germline CDR1 and CDR2: MNHEY and SVGEGT. The CDR3 is 14 residues long. Trimming removed 4 bases from V and 9 bases from J; junction bases left unmatched: 7.

The J gene is TRBJ1-5, the V gene TRBV5-1; D unresolved. Looked up from germline, CDR1 is SGHRS and CDR2 is YFSETQ. The germline V and J ends were trimmed by 0 bases and 7 bases, with 14 bases remaining between them. This CDR3 has 15 amino acids. CDR3 residues: CASSLEGRGDQPQHF. In DNA, the CDR3 is TGCGCCAGCAGCTTGGAGGGTCGGGGAGACCAGCCCCAGCATTTT.